The table lists the clone carrying this T cell receptor beta chain with a count of one. Here immunoSEQ multiplex PCR was the method, and the copy in TCRdb shows in-frame clones only, minus some. The table includes some 48,000 clones, under 85% detected once. Every patient had mismatch repair deficiency by PCR or immunohistochemistry. Germline V gene data show CDR1 as MNHEY and CDR2 as SVGAGI. The CDR3 extends over 12 amino acids. V lost 4 bases to trimming and J lost 4 bases, with 8 bases between them. The data originate from a study of PD-1 blockade in mismatch repair-deficient tumors. The TCR was taken from an adult with mismatch repair-deficient cancer. The rearrangement links TRBV6-5 to TRBJ2-7, with D perhaps matching TRBD1 (6 bases). The sequences come from PBMCs, collected before pembrolizumab treatment. CDR3: CASSFRGYEQYF. CDR3 nucleotides: TGTGCCAGCAGTTTCAGGGGTTACGAGCAGTACTTC.